A single sample is the source of the 17 T cell receptor beta chains below, sequenced in a study of cytomegalovirus exposure and HLA in healthy donors. The PCR employed 60 Vbeta primers together with 13 Jbeta primers. Sequencing used immunoSEQ multiplex PCR; TCRdb keeps in-frame clones, though not all of them. The profile shows more than 120,000 clones, approximately 80% of them singletons. The specimen sequenced was PBMCs. These receptors were obtained from a woman aged 40-49 years in good health and CMV-seropositive.

This chain joins TRBV7-8 and TRBJ2-5; perhaps TRBD2 as D (6 bases). Germline-derived CDR1 and CDR2 are SGHVS and FQNEAQ. V dropped 5 bases and J dropped 4 bases, with 14 bases sitting between them. The CDR3 loop spans 14 amino acids. In nucleotides, the CDR3 is TGTGCCAGCAGCCAAGCGCTAGCGCGAGAGACCCAGTACTTC. This gives the protein CASSQALARETQYF.

The chain has TRBV10-3 and TRBJ1-2; D unclear. The V and J ends lost 4 bases and 7 bases respectively, with 19 bases between them. The CDR3 is made up of 15 amino acids. The germline V gene encodes CDR1 ENHRY and CDR2 SYGVKD. CDR3 sequence: CAISGQSGILRGYTF. In DNA, the CDR3 is TGTGCCATCAGTGGGCAGTCCGGGATCCTACGTGGCTACACCTTC.

In this sample, this clone turned up once. The V call is TRBV5-6, the J call TRBJ2-3, with 14 bases fitting TRBD2. The trim removed 4 bases at V and 1 base at J, leaving 8 bases unmatched. The CDR3 covers 18 residues. Germline V gives CDR1 SGHDT, CDR2 YYEEEE. DNA for the CDR3: TGTGCCAGCAGCCTGGGACTAGCGGGAGTTGGCGGCACAGATACGCAGTATTTT. Amino acids: CASSLGLAGVGGTDTQYF.

The chain carries TRBV5-1 and TRBJ2-7; possible D gene TRBD2, 6 bases. The CDR3 covers 14 residues. V was cut by 2 bases and J by 3 bases, with 12 bases left in between. The V gene's germline CDR1 is SGHRS and CDR2 YFSETQ. The CDR3 coding sequence is TGCGCCAGCAGCTTCGGGGGAGGAGGCTACGAGCAGTACTTC. Its translation: CASSFGGGGYEQYF. Full variable domain (rest looked up from reference TRBV5-1 and TRBJ2-7): KAGVTQTPRYLIKTRGQQVTLSCSPISGHRSVSWYQQTPGQGLQFLFEYFSETQRNKGNFPGRFSGRQFSNSRSEMNVSTLELGDSALYLCASSFGGGGYEQYFGPGTRLTVT.

The rearrangement uses TRBV6-1 and TRBJ2-5; D possibly corresponds to TRBD1 (6 bases). Near its end, the DNA agrees better with TRBJ2-7, so the J call may be wrong. Germline V lookup: CDR1 MNHNS, CDR2 SASEGT. This CDR3 contains 14 residues. The CDR3 spells CASLQTGQTYEQYF. The CDR3 DNA reads TGTGCCAGCCTACAGACCGGACAGACCTACGAGCAGTACTTC.

This chain links TRBV19 with TRBJ2-7; perhaps TRBD1 as D (6 bases). CDR1 and CDR2 (germline): LNHDA, SQIVND (reference sequence). The CDR3 runs 13 residues. Between the trimmed V and J ends, which lost 5 bases and 4 bases, there was a span of 12 bases. The CDR3 DNA follows: TGTGCCAGTAGTCCGGACAGCTATTACGAGCAGTACTTC. It codes for CASSPDSYYEQYF.

This clone was counted between two and nine times. Other DNA sequences of this sample code for an identical CDR3. The J gene is TRBJ2-1, the V gene TRBV6-6; D ambiguous. Per germline, CDR1 MNHNY and CDR2 SVGAGI (reference sequence). This CDR3 has 16 residues. V lost 2 bases, J lost 3 bases, and 14 bases lay in between. Here the CDR3 reads CASSYGGRASYNEQFF. Written as DNA, the CDR3 is TGTGCCAGCAGTTACGGCGGCCGTGCCAGCTACAATGAGCAGTTCTTC.

The genes are TRBV7-8 and TRBJ2-1, with 9 bases that match TRBD1. J was trimmed by 8 bases and V by 1 base; bases with no gene match: 6. CDR3 length equals 15 residues. Germline CDR1 SGHVS, CDR2 FQNEAQ. The CDR3 DNA is TGTGCCAGCAGCTTAGTAATACAGGGGGCCCATGAGCAGTTCTTC. Protein product: CASSLVIQGAHEQFF.

This clone was observed a single time. This chain connects TRBV30 to TRBJ1-1; unclear D gene. Germline CDR1 reads GTSNPN; CDR2 reads SVGIG (reference sequence). This CDR3 is built from 13 residues. Trimming shortened V by 2 bases and J by 13 bases, and 20 bases separated the two germline ends. CDR3: CAWSFRPALGSFF. CDR3 nucleotide sequence: TGTGCCTGGAGTTTCAGGCCCGCCCTAGGGAGTTTCTTT.

This rearrangement joins TRBV6-1 to TRBJ2-5; D call uncertain. Judging by the DNA end, TRBJ2-7 fits better; the J call may be wrong. The CDR3 extends over 12 amino acids. Germline V gene sequence: CDR1 MNHNS, CDR2 SASEGT. In nucleotides, the CDR3 is TGTGCCAGCAGTGAACTCTCCTACGAGCAGTACTTC. Translating gives CASSELSYEQYF.

There are a few counts of this clone. The rearrangement joins TRBV7-2 to TRBJ2-3; no reliable D call. The CDR3 contains 15 residues. The germline V gene has CDR1 SGHTA and CDR2 FQGNSA. Trimming shortened V by 3 bases and J by 0 bases, and 10 bases separated the two germline ends. The CDR3 is CASSFQATSTDTQYF. The CDR3 DNA reads TGTGCCAGCAGCTTTCAAGCGACTAGCACAGATACGCAGTATTTT. The complete variable domain, with remaining parts taken from reference TRBV7-2 and TRBJ2-3, reads GAGVSQSPSNKVTEKGKDVELRCDPISGHTALYWYRQSLGQGLEFLIYFQGNSAPDKSGLPSDRFSAERTGGSVSTLTIQRTQQEDSAVYLCASSFQATSTDTQYFGPGTRLTVL.

This chain joins TRBV6-1 and TRBJ2-3, with 15 positions matching TRBD2. V lost 2 bases and J lost 3; bases outside the gene matches: 9. This CDR3 comprises 19 residues. Germline V lookup: CDR1 MNHNS, CDR2 SASEGT. CDR3 nucleotide sequence: TGTGCCAGCAGTGAAAGGACAATGGGACTAGCGGGAGGAACAGATACGCAGTATTTT. Translating gives CASSERTMGLAGGTDTQYF.

V and J are TRBV27 and TRBJ2-7; maybe TRBD1 (5 bases). The germline CDR1 and CDR2 sequences are MNHEY and SMNVEV (reference sequence). Trimming removed 2 bases from V and 5 bases from J, with 10 bases in between. The CDR3 runs 13 residues. The CDR3 DNA reads TGTGCCAGCAGTTTAGGCAGGGCCAACGAGCAGTACTTC. Its translation is CASSLGRANEQYF.

This clone came up a few times. The chain combines TRBV6-1 with TRBJ1-4, with 9 bases that match TRBD1. This CDR3 is built from 15 residues. Germline V lookup: CDR1 MNHNS, CDR2 SASEGT. V shed 2 bases and J 8 bases; nucleotides not matched to a gene: 6. CDR3 amino acids: CASSEPTGGGEKLFF. DNA for the CDR3: TGTGCCAGCAGTGAACCGACAGGGGGAGGAGAAAAACTGTTTTTT.

The rearrangement joins TRBV2 to TRBJ2-1; 12 bases are a match to TRBD2. V shed 5 bases and J 5 bases; nucleotides not matched to a gene: 7. CDR3 length: 16 residues. Germline CDR1 is SNHLY and CDR2 is FYNNEI. As DNA, the CDR3 is TGTGCCAGCAGTCGAGGACTAGCGGGAAATAACAATGAGCAGTTCTTC. It specifies CASSRGLAGNNNEQFF.

This clone has just a few counts. The chain has TRBV5-4 and TRBJ2-5; 11 bases fit TRBD1. Trimming at V came to 4 bases and at J to 5 bases, leaving 4 bases not matched to a gene. CDR1 is SGHNT and CDR2 is YYREEE in the germline V gene (reference sequence). The CDR3 spans 14 residues. CDR3 region: CASSTRDRGETQYF. The DNA for the CDR3 is TGTGCCAGCAGCACCCGGGACAGGGGGGAGACCCAGTACTTC. Combining the CDR3 with reference TRBV5-4 and TRBJ2-5 gives the whole variable domain ETGVTQSPTHLIKTRGQQVTLRCSSQSGHNTVSWYQQALGQGPQFIFQYYREEENGRGNFPPRFSGLQFPNYSSELNVNALELDDSALYLCASSTRDRGETQYFGPGTRLLVL.

The rearrangement uses TRBV2 and TRBJ2-1; 11 nucleotides agree with TRBD2. V shed 4 bases, J shed 5 bases, and the junction held 7 bases outside the gene matches. The germline gives CDR1 SNHLY, CDR2 FYNNEI. This CDR3 spans 16 amino acids. As DNA, the CDR3 is TGTGCCAGCAGTGTAACTAGCGGGAGTTCTAACAATGAGCAGTTCTTC. Protein product: CASSVTSGSSNNEQFF.